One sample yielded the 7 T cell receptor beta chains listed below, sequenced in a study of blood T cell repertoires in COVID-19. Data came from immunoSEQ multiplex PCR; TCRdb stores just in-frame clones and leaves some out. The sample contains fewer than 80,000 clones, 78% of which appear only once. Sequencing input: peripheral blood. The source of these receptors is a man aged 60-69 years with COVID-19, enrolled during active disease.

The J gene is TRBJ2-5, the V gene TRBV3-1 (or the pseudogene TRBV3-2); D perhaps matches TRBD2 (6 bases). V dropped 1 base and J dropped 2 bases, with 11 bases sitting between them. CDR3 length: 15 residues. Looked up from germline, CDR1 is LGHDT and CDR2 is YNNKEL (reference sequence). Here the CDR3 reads CASSQGSSEQETQYF. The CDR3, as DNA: TGTGCCAGCAGCCAAGGGTCTAGCGAACAAGAGACCCAGTACTTC.

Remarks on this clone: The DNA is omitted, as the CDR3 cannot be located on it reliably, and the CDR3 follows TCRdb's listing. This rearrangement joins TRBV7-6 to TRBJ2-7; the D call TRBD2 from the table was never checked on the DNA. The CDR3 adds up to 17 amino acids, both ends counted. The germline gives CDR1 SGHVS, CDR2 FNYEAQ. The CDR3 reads CASSSSYWGEGTYELYF.

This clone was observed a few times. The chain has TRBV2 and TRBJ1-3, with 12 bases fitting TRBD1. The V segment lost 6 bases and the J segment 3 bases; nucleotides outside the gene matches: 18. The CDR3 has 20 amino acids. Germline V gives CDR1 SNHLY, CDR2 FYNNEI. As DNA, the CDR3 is TGTGCCAGCAGCGTCACAGGGACAGGGGGCCATCTTAGTCATGGAAACACCATATATTTT. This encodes CASSVTGTGGHLSHGNTIYF.

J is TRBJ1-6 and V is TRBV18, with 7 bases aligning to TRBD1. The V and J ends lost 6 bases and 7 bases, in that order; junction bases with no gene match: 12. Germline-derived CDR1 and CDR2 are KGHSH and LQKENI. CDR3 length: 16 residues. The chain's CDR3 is CASSLTGTAPNSPLHF. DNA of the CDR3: TGTGCCAGCTCCCTAACAGGGACAGCACCAAATTCACCCCTCCACTTT. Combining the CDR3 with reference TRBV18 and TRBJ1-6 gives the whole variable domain NAGVMQNPRHLVRRRGQEARLRCSPMKGHSHVYWYRQLPEEGLKFMVYLQKENIIDESGMPKERFSAEFPKEGPSILRIQQVVRGDSAAYFCASSLTGTAPNSPLHFGNGTRLTVT.

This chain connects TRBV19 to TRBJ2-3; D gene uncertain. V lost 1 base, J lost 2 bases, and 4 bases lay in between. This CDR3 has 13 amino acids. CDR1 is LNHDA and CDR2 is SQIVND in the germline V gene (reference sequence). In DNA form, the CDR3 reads TGTGCCAGTAGTATAGTTTACACAGATACGCAGTATTTT. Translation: CASSIVYTDTQYF.

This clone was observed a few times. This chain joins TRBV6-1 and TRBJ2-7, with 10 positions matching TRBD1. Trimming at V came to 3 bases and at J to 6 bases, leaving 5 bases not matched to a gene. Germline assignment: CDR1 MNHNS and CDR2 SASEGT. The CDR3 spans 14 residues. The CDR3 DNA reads TGTGCCAGCAGTGACAGGGACAGGGGAGCCGAGCAGTACTTC. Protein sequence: CASSDRDRGAEQYF.

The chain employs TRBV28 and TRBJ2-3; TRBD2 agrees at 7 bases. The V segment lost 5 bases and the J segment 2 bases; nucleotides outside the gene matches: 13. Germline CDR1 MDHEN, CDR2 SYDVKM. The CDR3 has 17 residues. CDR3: CASSPGFAREFTDTQYF. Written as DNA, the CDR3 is TGTGCCAGCAGTCCCGGATTTGCGCGGGAGTTCACAGATACGCAGTATTTT.